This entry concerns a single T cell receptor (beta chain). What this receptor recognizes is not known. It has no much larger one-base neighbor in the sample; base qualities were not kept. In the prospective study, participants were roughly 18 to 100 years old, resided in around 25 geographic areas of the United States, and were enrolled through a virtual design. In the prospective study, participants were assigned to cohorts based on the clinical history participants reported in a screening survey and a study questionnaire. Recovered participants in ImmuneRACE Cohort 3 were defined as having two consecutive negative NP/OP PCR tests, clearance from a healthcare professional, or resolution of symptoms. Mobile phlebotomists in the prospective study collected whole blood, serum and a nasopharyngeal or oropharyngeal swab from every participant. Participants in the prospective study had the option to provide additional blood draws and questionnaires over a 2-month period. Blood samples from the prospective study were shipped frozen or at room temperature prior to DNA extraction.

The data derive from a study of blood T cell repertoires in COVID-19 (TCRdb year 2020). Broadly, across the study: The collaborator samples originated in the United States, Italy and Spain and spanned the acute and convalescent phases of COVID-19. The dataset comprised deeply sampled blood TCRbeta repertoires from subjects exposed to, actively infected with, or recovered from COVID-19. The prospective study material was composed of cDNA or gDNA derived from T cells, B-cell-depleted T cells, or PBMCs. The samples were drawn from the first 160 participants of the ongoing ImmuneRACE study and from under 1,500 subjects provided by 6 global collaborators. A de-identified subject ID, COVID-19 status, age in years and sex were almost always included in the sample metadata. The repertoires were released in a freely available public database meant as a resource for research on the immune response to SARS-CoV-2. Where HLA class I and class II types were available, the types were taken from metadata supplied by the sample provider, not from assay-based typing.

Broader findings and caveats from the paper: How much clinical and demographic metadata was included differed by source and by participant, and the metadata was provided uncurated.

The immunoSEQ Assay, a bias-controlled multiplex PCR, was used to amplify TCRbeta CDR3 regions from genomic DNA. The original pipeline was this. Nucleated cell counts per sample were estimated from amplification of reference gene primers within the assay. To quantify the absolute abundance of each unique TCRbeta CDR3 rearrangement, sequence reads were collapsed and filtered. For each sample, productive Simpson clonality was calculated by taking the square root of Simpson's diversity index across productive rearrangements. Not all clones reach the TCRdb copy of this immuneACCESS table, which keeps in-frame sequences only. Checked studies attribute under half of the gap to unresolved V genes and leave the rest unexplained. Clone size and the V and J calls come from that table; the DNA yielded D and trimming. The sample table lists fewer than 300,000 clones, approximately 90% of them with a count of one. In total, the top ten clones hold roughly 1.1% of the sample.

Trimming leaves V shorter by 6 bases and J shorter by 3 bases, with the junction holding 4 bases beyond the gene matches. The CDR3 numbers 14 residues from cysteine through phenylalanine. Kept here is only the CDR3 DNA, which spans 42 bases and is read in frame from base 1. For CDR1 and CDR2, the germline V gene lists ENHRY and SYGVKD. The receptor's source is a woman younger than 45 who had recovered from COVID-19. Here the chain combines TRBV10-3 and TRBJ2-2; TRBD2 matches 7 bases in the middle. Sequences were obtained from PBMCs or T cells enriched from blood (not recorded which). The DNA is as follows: TGTGCCATCAGCAGCGGGGAATACACCGGGGAGCTGTTTTTT. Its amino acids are CAISSGEYTGELFF.